A single sample gave rise to the 13 T cell receptor beta chains below, sequenced in a study of radiotherapy plus CTLA-4 blockade in lung cancer. Produced via immunoSEQ multiplex PCR; TCRdb's table is partial and in-frame only. The sample holds more than 60,000 clones, 70% to 80% seen once. The sequences come from peripheral blood, collected from a patient treated with radiotherapy plus ipilimumab. The source of these receptors is a human donor with non-small cell lung cancer who had a complete response to radiotherapy plus ipilimumab.

The V call is TRBV18, the J call TRBJ2-7; D uncertain. The germline V gene has CDR1 KGHSH and CDR2 LQKENI. This CDR3 has 14 residues. Trimming left V 2 bases short and J 0 bases short, with 8 bases between. DNA of the CDR3: TGTGCCAGCTCACCAGACACAAGCTCCTACGAGCAGTACTTC. Translation: CASSPDTSSYEQYF.

The chain recombines TRBV27 with TRBJ2-5; 13 bases agree with TRBD2. Germline V gives CDR1 MNHEY, CDR2 SMNVEV (reference sequence). V shed 8 bases, J shed 5 bases, and the junction held 5 bases outside the gene matches. This CDR3 comprises 14 residues. The CDR3 nucleotides read TGTGCCAGCGGGACTAGCGGGACCGGGGAGACCCAGTACTTC. It encodes CASGTSGTGETQYF.

The J gene is TRBJ2-1, the V gene TRBV2, with 8 positions matching TRBD2. Germline CDR1 SNHLY, CDR2 FYNNEI. This CDR3 has 15 residues. V dropped 4 bases and J dropped 10; count of bases not matched to a gene: 12. The CDR3 reads CASSVVAGPVGEQFF. The CDR3 DNA is TGTGCCAGCAGTGTTGTAGCGGGGCCAGTCGGGGAGCAGTTCTTC. Based on the CDR3 plus reference TRBV2 and TRBJ2-1, the full variable domain is EPEVTQTPSHQVTQMGQEVILRCVPISNHLYFYWYRQILGQKVEFLVSFYNNEISEKSEIFDDQFSVERPDGSNFTLKIRSTKLEDSAMYFCASSVVAGPVGEQFFGPGTRLTVL.

The chain couples TRBV10-1 to TRBJ1-5; the match to TRBD1 covers 8 bases. Trimming took 4 bases from V and 11 from J; bases not matched to a gene: 10. Germline values: CDR1 WNHNN, CDR2 SYGVQD (reference sequence). There are 14 residues in the CDR3. The CDR3 DNA sequence: TGCGCCAGCAGTGCAGGGGGCACTGGGGAGGCCCAGCATTTT. As protein: CASSAGGTGEAQHF.

The chain has TRBV6-6 and TRBJ2-5; 8 bases agree with TRBD2. This CDR3 region has 12 residues. Per the germline V gene, CDR1 is MNHNY and CDR2 is SVGAGI (reference sequence). Here the CDR3 reads CTSGGYQETQYF. DNA of the CDR3: TGTACCTCGGGGGGGTACCAAGAGACCCAGTACTTC.

The rearrangement joins TRBV5-1 to TRBJ2-3; 12 positions match TRBD2. Trimming cost V 4 bases and J 6 bases; bases outside gene matches: 12. There are 17 residues in the CDR3. Germline V CDR1 and CDR2: SGHRS, YFSETQ. The CDR3 DNA reads TGCGCCAGCAGCGAAGGACCTAGCGGGGGGGCATTGGATACGCAGTATTTT. It encodes CASSEGPSGGALDTQYF.

The chain has TRBV12-5 and TRBJ2-1; 9 positions agree with TRBD1. Trimming removed 0 bases from V and 9 bases from J; junction bases left unmatched: 15. CDR1 and CDR2 (germline): LGHNT, FRNRAP. The CDR3 has 18 residues. The CDR3 coding sequence is TGTGCTAGTGGTTTGGTGGGGATTGTGGGACAGGGCGTCGGTGAGCAGTTCTTC. This translates into CASGLVGIVGQGVGEQFF.

This chain links TRBV19 with TRBJ2-6; D remains ambiguous. The V end lost 2 bases, the J end lost 0 bases, and 11 bases lay between the germline ends. The germline V gene encodes CDR1 LNHDA and CDR2 SQIVND (reference sequence). The CDR3 contains 17 residues. CDR3 DNA sequence: TGTGCCAGTAGTATAACGGTATATAGCTCTGGGGCCAACGTCCTGACTTTC. This sequence encodes CASSITVYSSGANVLTF.

The rearrangement joins TRBV7-3 to TRBJ1-1; D ambiguous. V shed 5 bases and J shed 1 base, with 11 bases lying between them. CDR1 and CDR2 (germline): SGHTA, FQGTGA. CDR3 length: 14 residues. The DNA for the CDR3 is TGTGCCAGCAGCGAGGGTCTTAGGAACACTGAAGCTTTCTTT. It is translated as CASSEGLRNTEAFF.

J is TRBJ2-1 and V is TRBV18, with D unresolved. The CDR3 consists of 11 residues. CDR1 is KGHSH and CDR2 is LQKENI in the germline V gene. Trimming stripped 3 bases from V and 9 bases from J, with 6 bases between. The CDR3 nucleotides read TGTGCCAGCTCACCGAGCCTTGAGCAGTTCTTC. The encoded protein is CASSPSLEQFF.

This sequence joins TRBV6-6 and TRBJ2-7, with D hard to call. Per the germline V gene, CDR1 is MNHNY and CDR2 is SVGAGI (reference sequence). This CDR3 has 14 amino acids. The V end was cut by 0 bases, the J end by 4 bases, with 10 bases between. The CDR3 coding sequence is TGTGCCAGCAGTTACTCGACCGCCGGGTACGAGCAGTACTTC. As protein: CASSYSTAGYEQYF.

This rearrangement joins TRBV2 to TRBJ1-5, with D unresolved. The CDR3 consists of 13 residues. The ends were cut back, 3 bases at V and 2 bases at J, with 5 bases in the middle. Germline assignment: CDR1 SNHLY and CDR2 FYNNEI. CDR3 coding DNA: TGTGCCAGCAGTGATACAGGCAATCAGCCCCAGCATTTT. Its protein product is CASSDTGNQPQHF.

This clone was counted between two and nine times. The V call is TRBV7-9, the J call TRBJ2-1, with 7 bases that match TRBD2. The CDR3 runs 14 residues. The J segment lost 6 bases and the V segment lost 4 bases, leaving 6 bases of the junction unmatched. In germline, CDR1 is SEHNR, CDR2 FQNEAQ (reference sequence). The CDR3 sequence: CASSSWTGGNEQFF. CDR3 in DNA: TGTGCCAGCAGCTCGTGGACGGGGGGCAATGAGCAGTTCTTC. Full variable domain (outside the CDR3, taken from reference TRBV7-9 and TRBJ2-1): DTGVSQNPRHKITKRGQNVTFRCDPISEHNRLYWYRQTLGQGPEFLTYFQNEAQLEKSRLLSDRFSAERPKGSFSTLEIQRTEQGDSAMYLCASSSWTGGNEQFFGPGTRLTVL.